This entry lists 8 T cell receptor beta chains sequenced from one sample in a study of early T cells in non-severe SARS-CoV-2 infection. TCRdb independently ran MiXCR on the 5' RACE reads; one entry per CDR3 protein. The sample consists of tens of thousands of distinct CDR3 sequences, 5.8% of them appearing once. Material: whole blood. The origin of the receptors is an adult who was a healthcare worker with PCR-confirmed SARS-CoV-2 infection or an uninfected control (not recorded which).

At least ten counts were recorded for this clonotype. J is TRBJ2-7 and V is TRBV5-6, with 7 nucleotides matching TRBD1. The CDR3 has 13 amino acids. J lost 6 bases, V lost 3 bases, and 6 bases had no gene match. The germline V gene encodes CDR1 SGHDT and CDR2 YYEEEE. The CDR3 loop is CASSSGTAIEQYF. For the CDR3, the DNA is TGTGCCAGCAGCTCTGGGACAGCAATCGAGCAGTACTTC.

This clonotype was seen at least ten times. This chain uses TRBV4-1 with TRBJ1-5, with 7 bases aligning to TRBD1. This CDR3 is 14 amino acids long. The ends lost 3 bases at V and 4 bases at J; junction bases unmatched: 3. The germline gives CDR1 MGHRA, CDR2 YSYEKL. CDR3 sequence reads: CASSHKDRNQPQHF. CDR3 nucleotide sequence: TGCGCCAGCAGCCATAAGGACAGGAATCAGCCCCAGCATTTT.

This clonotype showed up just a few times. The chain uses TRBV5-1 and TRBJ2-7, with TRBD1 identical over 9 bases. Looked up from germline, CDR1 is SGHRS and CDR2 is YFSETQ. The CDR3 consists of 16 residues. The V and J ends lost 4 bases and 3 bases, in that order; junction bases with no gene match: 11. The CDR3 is CASSEMPGQGGYEQYF. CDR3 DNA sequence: TGCGCCAGCAGCGAAATGCCGGGACAGGGCGGCTACGAGCAGTACTTC.

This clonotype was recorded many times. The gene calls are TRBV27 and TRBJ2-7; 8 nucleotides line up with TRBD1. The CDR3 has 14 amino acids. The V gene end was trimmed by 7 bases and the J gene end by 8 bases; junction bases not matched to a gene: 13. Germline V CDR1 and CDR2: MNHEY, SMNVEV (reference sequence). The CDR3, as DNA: TGTGCCAGCACAGGGGGCCGGGGAGTCGGCAAGCAGTACTTC. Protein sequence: CASTGGRGVGKQYF.

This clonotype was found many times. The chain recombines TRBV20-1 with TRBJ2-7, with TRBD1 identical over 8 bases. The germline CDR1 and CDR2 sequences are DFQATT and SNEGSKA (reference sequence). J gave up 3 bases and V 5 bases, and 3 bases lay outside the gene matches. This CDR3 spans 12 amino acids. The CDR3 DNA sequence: TGCAGTGCTCGGACAGGGAACTACGAGCAGTACTTC. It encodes CSARTGNYEQYF.

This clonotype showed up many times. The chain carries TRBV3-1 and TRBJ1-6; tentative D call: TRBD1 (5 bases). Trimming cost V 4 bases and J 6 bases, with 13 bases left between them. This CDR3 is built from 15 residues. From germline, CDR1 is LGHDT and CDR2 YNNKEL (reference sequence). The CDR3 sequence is CASSPSGNPNSPLHF. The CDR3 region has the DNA TGTGCCAGCAGCCCGTCAGGGAATCCTAATTCACCCCTCCACTTT.

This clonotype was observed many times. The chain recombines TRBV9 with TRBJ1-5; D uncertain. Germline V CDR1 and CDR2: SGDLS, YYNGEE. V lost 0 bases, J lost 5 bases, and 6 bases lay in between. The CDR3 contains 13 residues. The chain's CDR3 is CASSVDSDQPQHF. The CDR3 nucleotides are TGTGCCAGCAGCGTAGACTCCGATCAGCCCCAGCATTTT.

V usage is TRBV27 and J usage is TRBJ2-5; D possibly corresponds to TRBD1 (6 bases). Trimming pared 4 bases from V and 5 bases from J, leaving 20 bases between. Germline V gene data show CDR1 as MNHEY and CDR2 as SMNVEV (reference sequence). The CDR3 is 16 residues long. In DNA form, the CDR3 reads TGTGCCAGCAGTTCCCCTTTATCAGGGGTGCGGGAGACCCAGTACTTC. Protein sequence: CASSSPLSGVRETQYF.